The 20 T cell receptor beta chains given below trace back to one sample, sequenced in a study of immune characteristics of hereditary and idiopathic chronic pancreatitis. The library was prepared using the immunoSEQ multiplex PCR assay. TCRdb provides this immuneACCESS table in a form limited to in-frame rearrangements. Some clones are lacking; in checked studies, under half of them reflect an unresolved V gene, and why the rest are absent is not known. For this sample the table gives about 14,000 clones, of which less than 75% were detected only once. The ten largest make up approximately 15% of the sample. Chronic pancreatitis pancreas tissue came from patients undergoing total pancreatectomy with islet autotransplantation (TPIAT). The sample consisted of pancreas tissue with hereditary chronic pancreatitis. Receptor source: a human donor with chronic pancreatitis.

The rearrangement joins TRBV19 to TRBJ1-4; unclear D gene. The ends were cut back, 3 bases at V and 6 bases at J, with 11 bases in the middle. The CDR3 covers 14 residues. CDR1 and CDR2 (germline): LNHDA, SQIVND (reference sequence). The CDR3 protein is CASSISRIYEKLFF. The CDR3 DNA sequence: TGTGCCAGTAGTATCTCCAGGATATATGAAAAACTGTTTTTT.

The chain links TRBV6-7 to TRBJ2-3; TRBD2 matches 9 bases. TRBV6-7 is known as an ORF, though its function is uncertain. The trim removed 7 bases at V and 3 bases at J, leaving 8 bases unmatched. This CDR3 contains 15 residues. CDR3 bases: TGTGCCAGCATTCACGCGGGAGGGCGGACAGATACGCAGTATTTT. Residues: CASIHAGGRTDTQYF.

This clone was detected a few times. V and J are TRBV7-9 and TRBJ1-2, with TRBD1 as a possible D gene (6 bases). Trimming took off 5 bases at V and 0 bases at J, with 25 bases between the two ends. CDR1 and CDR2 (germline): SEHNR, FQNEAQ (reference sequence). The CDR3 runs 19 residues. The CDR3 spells CASSPVPGQRTQANYGYTF. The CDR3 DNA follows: TGTGCCAGCAGCCCCGTCCCGGGACAACGGACCCAAGCTAACTATGGCTACACCTTC.

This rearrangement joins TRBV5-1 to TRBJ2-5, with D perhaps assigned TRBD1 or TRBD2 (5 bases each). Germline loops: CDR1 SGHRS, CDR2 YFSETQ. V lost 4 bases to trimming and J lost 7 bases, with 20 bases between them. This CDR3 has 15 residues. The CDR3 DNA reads TGCGCCAGCAGCCCGACCGGGACCCTCGAGGGGACCCAGTACTTC. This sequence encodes CASSPTGTLEGTQYF.

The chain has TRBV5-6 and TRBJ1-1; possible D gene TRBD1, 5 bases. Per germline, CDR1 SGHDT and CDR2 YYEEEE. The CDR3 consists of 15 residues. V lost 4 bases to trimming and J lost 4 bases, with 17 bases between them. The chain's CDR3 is CASSNPGLRGTEAFF. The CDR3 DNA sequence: TGTGCCAGCAGCAATCCGGGATTGAGGGGCACTGAAGCTTTCTTT.

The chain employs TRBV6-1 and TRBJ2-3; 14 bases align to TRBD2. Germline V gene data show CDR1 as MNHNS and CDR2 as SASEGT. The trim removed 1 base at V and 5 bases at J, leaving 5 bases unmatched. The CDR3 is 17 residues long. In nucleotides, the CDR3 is TGTGCCAGCAGTGAAGGACTAGCGGGAGGGCCAGGAGATACGCAGTATTTT. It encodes CASSEGLAGGPGDTQYF.

For the CDR3, the DNA is TGCGCCAGCAGTCGCGGGAGCGGCACCGGGGAGCTGTTTTTT. Encoded protein: CASSRGSGTGELFF. The V gene is TRBV5-1, the J gene TRBJ2-2, with TRBD2 matching 7 bases. With 5 bases clipped from V and 4 bases from J, the junction kept 5 bases outside the gene matches. The CDR3 totals 14 residues. CDR1 is SGHRS and CDR2 is YFSETQ in the germline V gene.

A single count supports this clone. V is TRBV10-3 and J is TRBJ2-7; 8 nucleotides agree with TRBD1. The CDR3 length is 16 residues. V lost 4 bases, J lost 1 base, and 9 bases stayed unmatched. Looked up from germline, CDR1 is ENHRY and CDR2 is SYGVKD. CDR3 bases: TGTGCCATCAGTGTAATGGGACAGGTAGGATCCTACGAGCAGTACTTC. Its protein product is CAISVMGQVGSYEQYF.

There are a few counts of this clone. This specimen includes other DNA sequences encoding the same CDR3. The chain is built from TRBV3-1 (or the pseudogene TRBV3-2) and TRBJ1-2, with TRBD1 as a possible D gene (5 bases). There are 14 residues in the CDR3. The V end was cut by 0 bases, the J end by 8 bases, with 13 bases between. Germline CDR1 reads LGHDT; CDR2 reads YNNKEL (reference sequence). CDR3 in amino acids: CASSQDLNRNGYTF. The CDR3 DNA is TGTGCCAGCAGCCAAGACCTGAACAGGAACGGCTACACCTTC.

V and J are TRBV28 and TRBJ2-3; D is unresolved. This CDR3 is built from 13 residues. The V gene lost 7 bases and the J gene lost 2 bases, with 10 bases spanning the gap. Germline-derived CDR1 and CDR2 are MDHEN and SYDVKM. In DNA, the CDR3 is TGTGCCAGCACCCCAGGATTCACAGATACGCAGTATTTT. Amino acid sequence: CASTPGFTDTQYF.

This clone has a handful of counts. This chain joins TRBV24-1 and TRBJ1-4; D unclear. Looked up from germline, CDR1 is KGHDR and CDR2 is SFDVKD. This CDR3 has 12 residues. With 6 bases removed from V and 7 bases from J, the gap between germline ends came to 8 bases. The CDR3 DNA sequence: TGTGCCACCAGTCGGACCGGTGAAAAACTGTTTTTT. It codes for CATSRTGEKLFF.

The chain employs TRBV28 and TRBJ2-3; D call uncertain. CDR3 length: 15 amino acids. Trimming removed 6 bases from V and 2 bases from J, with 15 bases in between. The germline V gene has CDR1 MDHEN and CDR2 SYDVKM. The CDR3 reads CASSFYRTHTDTQYF. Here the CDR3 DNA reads TGTGCCAGCAGCTTTTATCGCACACACACAGATACGCAGTATTTT.

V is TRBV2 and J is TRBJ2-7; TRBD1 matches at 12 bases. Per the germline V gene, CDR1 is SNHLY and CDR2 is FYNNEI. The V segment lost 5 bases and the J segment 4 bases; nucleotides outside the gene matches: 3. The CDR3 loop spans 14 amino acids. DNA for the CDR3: TGTGCCAGCAGTCCGGGACAGGGGGCATACGAGCAGTACTTC. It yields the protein CASSPGQGAYEQYF.

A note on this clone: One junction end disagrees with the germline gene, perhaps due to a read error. CDR3 protein: CASSLVELAGAGNKQFF. The DNA for the CDR3 is TGCGCCAGCAGCTTGGTAGAGTTAGCGGGAGCGGGCAATAAGCAGTTCTTC. The rearrangement uses TRBV5-1 and TRBJ2-1; 9 positions match TRBD2. Germline CDR1 and CDR2: SGHRS and YFSETQ. The CDR3 runs to 17 residues.

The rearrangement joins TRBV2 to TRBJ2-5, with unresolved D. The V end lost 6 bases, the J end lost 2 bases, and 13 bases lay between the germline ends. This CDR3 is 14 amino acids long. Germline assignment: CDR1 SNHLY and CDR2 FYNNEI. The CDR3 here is CASSDTTVQETQYF. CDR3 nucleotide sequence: TGTGCCAGCAGCGACACAACGGTACAAGAGACCCAGTACTTC.

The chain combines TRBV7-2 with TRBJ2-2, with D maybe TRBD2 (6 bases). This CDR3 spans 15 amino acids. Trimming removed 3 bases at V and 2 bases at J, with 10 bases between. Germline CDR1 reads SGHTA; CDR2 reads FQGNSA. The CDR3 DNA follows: TGTGCCAGCAGCTTCTCACTAGCCAACACCGGGGAGCTGTTTTTT. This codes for CASSFSLANTGELFF.

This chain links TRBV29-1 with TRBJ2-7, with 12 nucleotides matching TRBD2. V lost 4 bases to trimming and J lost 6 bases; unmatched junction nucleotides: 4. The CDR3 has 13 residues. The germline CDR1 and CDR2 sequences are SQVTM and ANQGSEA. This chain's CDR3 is CSVARGLAGEQYF. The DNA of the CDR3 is TGCAGCGTTGCGAGGGGACTAGCGGGCGAGCAGTACTTC.

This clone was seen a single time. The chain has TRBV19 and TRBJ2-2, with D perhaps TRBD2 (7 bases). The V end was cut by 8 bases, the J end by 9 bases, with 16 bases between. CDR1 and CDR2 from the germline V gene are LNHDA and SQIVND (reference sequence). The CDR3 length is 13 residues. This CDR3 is CASQGPGGRELFF. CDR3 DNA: TGTGCCAGTCAAGGCCCGGGGGGCCGGGAGCTGTTTTTT.

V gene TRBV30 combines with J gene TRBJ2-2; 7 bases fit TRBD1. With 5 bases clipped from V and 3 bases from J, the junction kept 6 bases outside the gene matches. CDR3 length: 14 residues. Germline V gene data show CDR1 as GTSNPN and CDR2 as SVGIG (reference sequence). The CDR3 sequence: CAWDTRGYTGELFF. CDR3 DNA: TGTGCCTGGGATACCAGGGGGTACACCGGGGAGCTGTTTTTT.

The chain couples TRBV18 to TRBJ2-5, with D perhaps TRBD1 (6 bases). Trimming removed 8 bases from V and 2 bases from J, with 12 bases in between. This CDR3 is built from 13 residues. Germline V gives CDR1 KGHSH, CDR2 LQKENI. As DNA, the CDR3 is TGTGCCAGCAGAGGGACACGTCAAGAGACCCAGTACTTC. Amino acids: CASRGTRQETQYF.